The rows below give T cell receptor beta chains drawn from one sample of a study of shared clonotypes between healthy human individuals. Clones were sequenced by immunoSEQ multiplex PCR, and TCRdb holds only the in-frame ones, with some missing. The data show 1,500,000 or so clones, around 95% seen once. Sequenced: naive CD4+ T cells sorted from blood. Receptor source: a man under 40 in good health. Each CDR3 is given with its conserved first and last residue. Each record gives: D gene, V gene, CDR3 length, CDR3 protein. The D gene is left open where the match is weak.

d_call: TRBD1
v_call: TRBV9
cdr3_length: 15
cdr3_aa: CASSAGQHSNEKLFF

d_call: .
v_call: TRBV18
cdr3_length: 13
cdr3_aa: CASSPQHEDGYTF

d_call: .
v_call: TRBV6-5
cdr3_length: 16
cdr3_aa: CASSYSFMGQSSGYTF

d_call: .
v_call: TRBV4-3
cdr3_length: 13
cdr3_aa: CASSQAGYEGYTF

d_call: TRBD1
v_call: TRBV28
cdr3_length: 14
cdr3_aa: CASAGTASTDTQYF

d_call: .
v_call: TRBV5-5
cdr3_length: 15
cdr3_aa: CASGSRGWENTEAFF

d_call: .
v_call: TRBV6-1
cdr3_length: 15
cdr3_aa: CASSLSPGPQETQYF

d_call: TRBD2
v_call: TRBV18
cdr3_length: 17
cdr3_aa: CASSPIRTSGSTYEQYF

d_call: TRBD1
v_call: TRBV7-9
cdr3_length: 17
cdr3_aa: CASSQGGTGGMNTEAFF

d_call: TRBD1
v_call: TRBV28
cdr3_length: 18
cdr3_aa: CASSTWTGWGSGANVLTF

d_call: TRBD2
v_call: TRBV7-7
cdr3_length: 15
cdr3_aa: CASSLASGSTDTQYF

d_call: .
v_call: TRBV6-4
cdr3_length: 14
cdr3_aa: CASSDSPGVGELFF

d_call: TRBD1
v_call: TRBV2
cdr3_length: 13
cdr3_aa: CASRGQGGNEQFF

d_call: .
v_call: TRBV7-9
cdr3_length: 15
cdr3_aa: CASSDPIQSYNEQFF

d_call: .
v_call: TRBV9
cdr3_length: 15
cdr3_aa: CASSVDPDGRNEQFF

d_call: TRBD1
v_call: TRBV5-1
cdr3_length: 14
cdr3_aa: CASSLTGGGQPQHF

d_call: TRBD2
v_call: TRBV7-9
cdr3_length: 18
cdr3_aa: CASSTIVGLTLGTDTQYF

d_call: TRBD1
v_call: TRBV5-5
cdr3_length: 14
cdr3_aa: CASSRTGAYNEQFF

d_call: TRBD2
v_call: TRBV2
cdr3_length: 15
cdr3_aa: CASSVDSGSTDTQYF

d_call: .
v_call: TRBV7-8
cdr3_length: 15
cdr3_aa: CASSLGGLRTDTQYF